A single sample is the source of the 25 T cell receptor beta chains below, sequenced in a study of T cells expressing NK-cell markers. TCRdb reprocessed the 5' RACE reads and reports one entry per CDR3 protein, with no DNA. The sample's table shows a few hundred thousand distinct CDR3 sequences. Source material: blood T cells: a sorted CD56 or NKG2C T cell subset, CD4+ or CD8+ T cells, or bulk PBMC T cells (not recorded which). These receptors originate from a woman in her forties or fifties in good health.

V and J are TRBV27 and TRBJ1-6. The CDR3 loop spans 12 amino acids. CDR1 is MNHEY and CDR2 is SMNVEV in the germline V gene (reference sequence). CDR3: CASSFRGSPLHF.

This chain uses TRBV5-1 with TRBJ1-2; TCRdb designates TRBD1, a call that cannot be tested without DNA. Germline loops: CDR1 SGHRS, CDR2 YFSETQ. The CDR3 totals 15 residues. This CDR3 reads CASSLAEGGLYGYTF.

The chain couples TRBV4-1 to TRBJ1-4. Per the germline V gene, CDR1 is MGHRA and CDR2 is YSYEKL. This CDR3 contains 15 residues. This chain's CDR3 is CASSQGPAGGGKLFF.

The chain joins TRBV7-2 to TRBJ1-4; absent DNA, TCRdb's TRBD1 call cannot be checked. This CDR3 is built from 15 residues. Germline-derived CDR1 and CDR2 are SGHTA and FQGNSA. The CDR3 protein is CASRLTGIGNEKLFF.

The chain has TRBV5-1 and TRBJ2-3; TCRdb's D call, TRBD1, is unchecked because there is no DNA. Germline CDR1 is SGHRS and CDR2 is YFSETQ. This CDR3 is 15 amino acids long. The CDR3 loop is CASRGTGVSTDTQYF.

The chain carries TRBV6-2 or TRBV6-3 and TRBJ2-3. Per germline, CDR1 MNHEY and CDR2 SVGEGT. This CDR3 contains 12 residues. The CDR3 region is CASTLSTDTQYF.

The J gene is TRBJ1-2, the V gene TRBV10-3; TCRdb reports TRBD1, a call that lacks DNA to check it against. The CDR3 contains 14 residues. The germline gives CDR1 ENHRY, CDR2 SYGVKD. The CDR3 here is CAISELAGDYGYTF.

The rearrangement links TRBV30 to TRBJ2-5; checking the TCRdb D call of TRBD2 is not possible without DNA. The CDR3 loop spans 12 amino acids. From germline, CDR1 is GTSNPN and CDR2 SVGIG (reference sequence). CDR3 amino acids: CAWAGLEETQYF.

The chain uses TRBV12-3 or TRBV12-4 and TRBJ2-5; lacking DNA, the TRBD2 call made by TCRdb goes unchecked. The CDR3 runs to 13 residues. The CDR3 reads CASSGDYLGAQYF.

This chain connects TRBV28 to TRBJ2-2. Germline V lookup: CDR1 MDHEN, CDR2 SYDVKM. This CDR3 comprises 15 residues. The CDR3 is CASSFVTPNTGELFF. Complete variable domain (other parts from reference TRBV28 and TRBJ2-2): DVKVTQSSRYLVKRTGEKVFLECVQDMDHENMFWYRQDPGLGLRLIYFSYDVKMKEKGDIPEGYSVSREKKERFSLILESASTNQTSMYLCASSFVTPNTGELFFGEGSRLTVL.

The chain has TRBV20-1 and TRBJ2-1; TCRdb indicates TRBD1, and absent DNA this call remains unverified. The CDR3 is 17 amino acids. Looked up from germline, CDR1 is DFQATT and CDR2 is SNEGSKA (reference sequence). The CDR3 region is CSANDPGRVGSYNEQFF.

The V call is TRBV18, the J call TRBJ2-1; TCRdb selects TRBD1, and the lack of DNA leaves this call unchecked. This CDR3 region has 14 residues. The germline V gene encodes CDR1 KGHSH and CDR2 LQKENI. The CDR3 sequence: CASSPPGTGYEQFF.

This chain joins TRBV28 and TRBJ2-7. This CDR3 spans 13 amino acids. Germline V gene data show CDR1 as MDHEN and CDR2 as SYDVKM. The CDR3 here is CASSFVSSYEQYF.

The V and J genes are TRBV5-1 and TRBJ2-5; as DNA is missing, the TRBD2 call by TCRdb cannot be tested. CDR1 and CDR2 from the germline V gene are SGHRS and YFSETQ. The CDR3 has 11 amino acids. The CDR3 sequence is CATASGETQYF.

The chain uses TRBV12-3 or TRBV12-4 and TRBJ2-2; the TCRdb call, TRBD1, lacks DNA for checking. The length of the CDR3 is 13 residues. The CDR3: CASTLIGGGELFF.

The chain combines TRBV3-1 with TRBJ2-1; TCRdb gives TRBD1 as the D gene, but with no DNA this cannot be confirmed. This CDR3 comprises 14 residues. Germline V gene lookup returns CDR1 LGHDT and CDR2 YNNKEL (reference sequence). The CDR3 loop is CASSQGGQAVPKFF.

V gene TRBV5-1 combines with J gene TRBJ1-4; the D call of TRBD1 rests on TCRdb alone, since no DNA is present to check it. Germline CDR1 and CDR2: SGHRS and YFSETQ. CDR3 length: 15 amino acids. CDR3 in amino acids: CASSTAGTGVEKLFF.

The genes are TRBV6-5 and TRBJ2-2; TCRdb outputs TRBD1, but without DNA this stays unchecked. The CDR3 has 17 amino acids. Germline values: CDR1 MNHEY, CDR2 SVGAGI. The CDR3 protein is CASSYGTGQKNTGELFF.

V and J are TRBV3-1 and TRBJ2-4; no DNA is available, so the TRBD2 call from TCRdb remains unchecked. The CDR3 has 17 residues. Germline CDR1 and CDR2: LGHDT and YNNKEL (reference sequence). The CDR3 loop is CASSQGRSRVAKNIQYF.

This chain connects TRBV4-1 to TRBJ2-6; without DNA, the TCRdb call of TRBD2 cannot be checked. Germline V lookup: CDR1 MGHRA, CDR2 YSYEKL. There are 19 residues in the CDR3. This CDR3 reads CASSQPSGGTSSGANVLTF.

The chain combines TRBV28 with TRBJ2-7; the TRBD1 assignment by TCRdb is unverifiable without DNA. The CDR3 consists of 14 residues. Germline CDR1 is MDHEN and CDR2 is SYDVKM. The CDR3 reads CASSPPRRTTEQYF.

The chain recombines TRBV10-1 with TRBJ1-5; without DNA, the TCRdb call of TRBD1 cannot be checked. Per germline, CDR1 WNHNN and CDR2 SYGVQD (reference sequence). The CDR3 totals 14 residues. The CDR3 spells CAIPRGYGNQPQHF.

The V gene is TRBV6-5, the J gene TRBJ1-1. CDR1 is MNHEY, CDR2 SVGAGI, per germline. CDR3 size: 13 residues. CDR3 in amino acids: CASNRLGNTEAFF.

The chain couples TRBV3-1 to TRBJ2-1; TCRdb designates TRBD2, a call that cannot be tested without DNA. Germline CDR1 and CDR2: LGHDT and YNNKEL (reference sequence). The CDR3 is 16 residues long. CDR3 sequence reads: CASSPTLGSGSDEQFF.

This chain joins TRBV3-1 and TRBJ1-4. Looked up from germline, CDR1 is LGHDT and CDR2 is YNNKEL (reference sequence). This CDR3 contains 13 residues. The CDR3 protein is CASSQGVGEKLFF.